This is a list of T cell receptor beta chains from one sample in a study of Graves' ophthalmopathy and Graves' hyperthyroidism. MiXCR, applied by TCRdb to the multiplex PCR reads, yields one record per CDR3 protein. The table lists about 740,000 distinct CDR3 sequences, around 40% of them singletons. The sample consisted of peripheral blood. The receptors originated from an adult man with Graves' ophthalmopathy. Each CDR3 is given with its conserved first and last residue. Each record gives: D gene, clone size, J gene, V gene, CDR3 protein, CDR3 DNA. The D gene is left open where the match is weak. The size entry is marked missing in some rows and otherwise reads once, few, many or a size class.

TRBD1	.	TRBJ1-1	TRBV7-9	CASSLEDRVTEAFF	TGTGCCAGCAGCTTAGAGGACAGGGTCACTGAAGCTTTCTTT
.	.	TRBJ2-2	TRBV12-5	CASGIADRSTGELFF	TGTGCTAGTGGTATAGCGGACAGGTCAACCGGGGAGCTGTTCTTT
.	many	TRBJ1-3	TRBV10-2	CASSEGGNTIYF	TGCGCCAGCAGTGAGGGAGGAAACACCATATATTTT
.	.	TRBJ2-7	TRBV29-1	CSVETGTGGYPEQYF	TGCAGCGTTGAAACCGGGACGGGGGGCTACCCCGAGCAGTACTTC
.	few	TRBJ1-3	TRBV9	CASRGSSGNTIYF	TGTGCCAGCCGCGGCTCGTCCGGAAACACCATATATTTT
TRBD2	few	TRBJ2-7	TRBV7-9	CASSTSSGGSYEQYF	TGTGCCAGCAGCACTTCTAGCGGGGGATCCTACGAGCAGTACTTC
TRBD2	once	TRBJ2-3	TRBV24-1	CATSDPLAGAADTQYF	TGTGCCACCAGTGATCCGCTAGCGGGGGCGGCAGATACGCAGTATTTT
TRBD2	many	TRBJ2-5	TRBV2	CASWGSGDQETQYF	TGTGCCAGCTGGGGAAGCGGGGACCAAGAGACCCAGTACTTC
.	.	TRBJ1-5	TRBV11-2	CASSFLQAQHF	TGTGCCAGCAGCTTCCTGCAGGCACAGCATTTT
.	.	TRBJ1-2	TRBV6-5	CASSYSRLNYGYTF	TGTGCCAGCAGTTACTCACGGCTTAACTATGGCTACACCTTC
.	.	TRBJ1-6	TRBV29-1	CSIQGNNSPLHF	TGCAGCATCCAGGGGAATAATTCACCCCTCCACTTT
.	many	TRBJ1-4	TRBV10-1	CASSESGGVGEKLFF	TGCGCCAGCAGTGAGTCCGGAGGAGTGGGTGAAAAACTGTTTTTT
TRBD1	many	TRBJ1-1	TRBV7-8	CASTPQGVVEAFF	TGTGCCAGCACCCCACAGGGGGTGGTTGAAGCTTTCTTT
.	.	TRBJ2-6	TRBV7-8	CASRNTRVGILSGANVLTF	TGTGCCAGCAGAAATACCCGAGTGGGCATTCTCTCTGGGGCCAACGTCCTGACTTTC
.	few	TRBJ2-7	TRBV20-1	CSARDYKASEQYF	TGCAGTGCTAGAGATTATAAGGCTAGCGAGCAGTACTTC
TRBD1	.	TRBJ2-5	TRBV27	CANSPTGTGRETQYF	TGTGCCAACAGTCCAACCGGGACAGGGAGAGAGACCCAGTACTTC
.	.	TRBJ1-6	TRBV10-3	CACRRLGGSRVDSPLHF	TGTGCCTGCAGACGACTCGGGGGGAGTAGGGTGGATTCACCCCTCCACTTT
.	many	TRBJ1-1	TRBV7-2	CASSPGPMNTEAFF	TGTGCCAGCAGCCCGGGACCGATGAACACTGAAGCTTTCTTT
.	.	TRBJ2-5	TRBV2	CASSYGWTEETQYF	TGTGCCAGCAGTTACGGGTGGACCGAAGAGACCCAGTACTTC
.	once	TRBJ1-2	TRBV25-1	CASSQVVRGGYGYTF	TGTGCCAGCAGCCAAGTCGTAAGGGGGGGGTATGGCTACACCTTC
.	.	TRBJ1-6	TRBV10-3	CASTNRGPGSYNSPLHF	TGTGCCAGCACAAACCGGGGGCCTGGTTCCTATAATTCACCCCTCCACTTT
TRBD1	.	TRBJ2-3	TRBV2	CASSGQGFSTDTQYF	TGTGCCAGCAGCGGACAGGGCTTCAGCACAGATACGCAGTATTTT
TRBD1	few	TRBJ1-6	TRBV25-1	CASGTGTNSPLHF	TGTGCCAGCGGGACAGGGACAAATTCACCCCTCCACTTT
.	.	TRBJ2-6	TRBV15	CASSEANVLTF	TGTGCCAGCAGTGAAGCCAACGTCCTGACTTTC
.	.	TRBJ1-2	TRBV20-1	CSARRTAAGYTF	TGCAGTGCTAGAAGGACCGCTGCGGGCTACACCTTC
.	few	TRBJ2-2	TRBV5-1	CASSLVVNTGELFF	TGCGCCAGCAGCTTGGTAGTGAACACCGGGGAGCTGTTTTTT
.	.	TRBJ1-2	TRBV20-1	CSARDRGGARRGYTF	TGCAGTGCTAGAGATCGGGGGGGGGCGCGTAGAGGCTACACCTTC
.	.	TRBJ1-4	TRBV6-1	CASRPTLRGEKLFF	TGTGCCAGCAGGCCCACATTAAGAGGGGAAAAACTGTTTTTT
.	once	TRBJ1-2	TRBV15	CATSSTGSYGYTF	TGTGCCACCAGCAGTACAGGGAGCTATGGCTACACCTTC
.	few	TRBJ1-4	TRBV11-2	CASSLNLNEKLFF	TGTGCCAGCAGCCTGAACCTTAATGAAAAACTGTTTTTT
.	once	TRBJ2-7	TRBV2	CASSEAPLAPFEQYF	TGTGCCAGCAGTGAAGCCCCACTAGCACCCTTCGAGCAGTACTTC
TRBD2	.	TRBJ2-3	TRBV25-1	CASSGLAGGPAADTQYF	TGTGCCAGCAGCGGACTAGCGGGAGGGCCGGCGGCAGATACGCAGTATTTT
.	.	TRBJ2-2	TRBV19	CASTQTTGTGELFF	TGTGCCAGTACTCAAACGACGGGGACCGGGGAGCTGTTTTTT
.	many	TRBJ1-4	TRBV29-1	CSGVSEKLFF	TGCAGCGGTGTTAGTGAAAAACTGTTTTTT
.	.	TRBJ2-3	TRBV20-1	CSAQEDTTDTQYF	TGCAGTGCTCAGGAGGATACCACAGATACGCAGTATTTT
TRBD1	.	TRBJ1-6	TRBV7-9	CASSLRDSPVSPLHF	TGTGCCAGCAGCTTGCGGGACAGCCCCGTCTCACCCCTCCACTTT
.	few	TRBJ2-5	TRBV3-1	CASSQSIQETQYF	TGTGCCAGCAGCCAATCGATCCAAGAGACCCAGTACTTC
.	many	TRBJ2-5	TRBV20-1	CSAGRVTGGQETQYF	TGCAGTGCGGGACGGGTGACAGGAGGGCAAGAGACCCAGTACTTC
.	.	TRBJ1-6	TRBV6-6	CASSVSGSSPLHF	TGTGCCAGCAGTGTGTCAGGGAGTTCACCCCTCCACTTT
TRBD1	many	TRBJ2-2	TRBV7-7	CASSLASGTVTGELFF	TGTGCTAGCAGCTTAGCTTCCGGGACAGTCACCGGGGAGCTGTTTTTT
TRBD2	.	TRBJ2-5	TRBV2	CASSVTSGTVVQETQYF	TGTGCCAGCAGCGTGACTAGCGGGACGGTGGTCCAAGAGACCCAGTACTTC
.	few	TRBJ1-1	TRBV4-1	CASTGRTEAFF	TGCGCCAGCACAGGGAGGACTGAAGCTTTCTTT
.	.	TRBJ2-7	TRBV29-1	CSVDEQGQNYVQYF	TGCAGCGTTGATGAGCAGGGCCAGAACTACGTGCAGTACTTC
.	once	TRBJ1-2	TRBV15	CATSPESVYGYTF	TGTGCCACCAGCCCCGAGTCGGTTTATGGCTACACCTTC
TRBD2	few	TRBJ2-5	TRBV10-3	CASNPGTSGEETQYF	TGTGCCAGCAACCCCGGGACTAGCGGGGAAGAGACCCAGTACTTC
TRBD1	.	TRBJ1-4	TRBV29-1	CASSQERGREKLFF	TGCGCCAGCAGCCAAGAGAGGGGGCGTGAAAAACTGTTTTTT
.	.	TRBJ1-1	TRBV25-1	CASSYSTDRGNTEAFF	TGTGCCAGCAGTTACTCGACCGACCGGGGGAACACTGAAGCTTTCTTT
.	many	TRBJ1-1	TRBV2	CASSWEYSNTEAFF	TGTGCCAGCAGCTGGGAGTATTCGAACACTGAAGCTTTCTTT
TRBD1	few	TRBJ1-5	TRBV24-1	CATSEMTGDQPQHF	TGTGCCACCAGTGAAATGACAGGGGATCAGCCCCAGCATTTT
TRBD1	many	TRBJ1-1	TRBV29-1	CSTMGTENTEAFF	TGCAGCACGATGGGGACAGAGAACACTGAAGCTTTCTTT
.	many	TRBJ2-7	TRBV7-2	CASSLHGSVWLGEQYF	TGTGCCAGCAGCTTACATGGATCGGTTTGGCTCGGGGAGCAGTACTTC
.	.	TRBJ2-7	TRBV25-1	CASSEFGTPRDEQYF	TGTGCCAGCAGTGAATTCGGGACACCTCGGGACGAGCAGTACTTC
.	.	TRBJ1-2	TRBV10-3	CASYMGVANYGYTF	TGTGCCTCTTACATGGGGGTGGCGAACTATGGCTACACCTTC
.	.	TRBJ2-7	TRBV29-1	CSVEGGRGYEQYF	TGCAGCGTTGAAGGGGGACGGGGTTACGAGCAGTACTTC
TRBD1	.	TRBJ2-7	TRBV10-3	CAIRQGTEYF	TGTGCCATCCGACAGGGGACCGAGTACTTC
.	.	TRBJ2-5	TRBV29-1	CSVQRGGETQYF	TGCAGCGTTCAGAGAGGGGGGGAGACCCAGTACTTC
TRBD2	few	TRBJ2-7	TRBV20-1	CSARIQREAYEQYF	TGCAGTGCTAGGATCCAGCGGGAGGCCTACGAGCAGTACTTC
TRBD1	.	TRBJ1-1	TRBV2	CASSERAGGVTEAFF	TGTGCCAGCAGTGAAAGAGCAGGGGGCGTCACTGAAGCTTTCTTT
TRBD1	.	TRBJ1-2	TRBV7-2	CASSLDGTGPGNTF	TGTGCCAGCAGCTTAGACGGGACAGGCCCTGGAAACACCTTC